Presented here are 32 T cell receptor beta chains from one specimen sequenced in a study of vaccination and CD4 T cells after COVID-19. These receptors are not linked to any known antigen. The treatment: 10-day PBMC culture with coronavirus spike peptide pools or control peptides (ViraFEST assay). Oncomine TCR Beta short-read sequencing was applied to DNA from cultured CD4+ T cells. Via MiXCR, TCRdb re-called the PCR reads, giving one row per CDR3 protein. The table lists about 19,000 distinct CDR3 sequences, roughly 50% of them singletons. The specimen was CD4+ T cells from blood, cultured in vitro, collected before SARS-CoV-2 vaccination. Receptor source: a human donor who had recovered from COVID-19.

The rearrangement links TRBV5-1 to TRBJ2-1; TRBD2 matches at 9 bases. In germline, CDR1 is SGHRS, CDR2 YFSETQ. CDR3 length equals 16 residues. With 4 bases clipped from V and 6 bases from J, the junction kept 11 bases outside the gene matches. CDR3 residues: CASSPLAGGIPNEQFF. The CDR3 DNA sequence: TGCGCCAGCAGCCCCTTGGCGGGAGGGATCCCCAATGAGCAGTTCTTC.

This clonotype has more than one count but fewer than ten. The chain recombines TRBV10-2 with TRBJ2-2; the D is unclear. CDR1 is WSHSY, CDR2 SAAADI, per germline. This CDR3 is built from 13 residues. V lost 2 bases, J lost 8 bases, and 9 bases lay in between. The CDR3 region is CASSENPGGELFF. As DNA, the CDR3 is TGCGCCAGCAGTGAGAATCCCGGGGGGGAGCTGTTTTTT.

In this sample, this clonotype turned up once. V is TRBV7-2 and J is TRBJ2-2; the match to TRBD2 covers 14 bases. The CDR3 loop spans 16 amino acids. Germline V gene data show CDR1 as SGHTA and CDR2 as FQGNSA. J gave up 9 bases and V 6 bases, and 9 bases lay outside the gene matches. The CDR3 DNA is TGTGCCAGCAGAAACCGACTAGCGGGAGGGGTCCGGGAGCTGTTTTTT. Translated: CASRNRLAGGVRELFF.

J is TRBJ1-1 and V is TRBV11-2, with TRBD1 matching over 7 bases. CDR1 and CDR2 from the germline V gene are SGHAT and FQNNGV. Trimming cost V 3 bases and J 14 bases; bases outside gene matches: 9. This CDR3 spans 12 amino acids. The CDR3: CASSFYEGAGFF. As DNA, the CDR3 is TGTGCCAGCAGCTTTTATGAGGGGGCTGGGTTCTTT.

The chain carries TRBV12-3 or TRBV12-4 and TRBJ1-5; TRBD1 aligns across 9 bases. The CDR3 loop spans 16 amino acids. The V and J ends lost 1 base and 6 bases, in that order; junction bases with no gene match: 7. The CDR3 sequence: CASSLETGGNSQPQHF. CDR3 DNA sequence: TGTGCCAGCAGTTTAGAGACAGGGGGAAATAGTCAGCCCCAGCATTTT.

A few counts support this clonotype. The rearrangement links TRBV20-1 to TRBJ2-3; 8 bases agree with TRBD2. The J segment lost 6 bases and the V segment lost 4 bases, leaving 12 bases of the junction unmatched. This CDR3 comprises 15 residues. Germline CDR1 reads DFQATT; CDR2 reads SNEGSKA (reference sequence). The CDR3 reads CSATEREISTDTQYF. CDR3 nucleotides: TGCAGTGCTACTGAGCGGGAGATTTCAACGGATACGCAGTATTTT.

This clonotype was observed a single time. The rearrangement links TRBV7-9 to TRBJ2-1, with 9 bases fitting TRBD2. V trimming: 5 bases; J trimming: 8 bases; junction bases outside the gene matches: 10. From germline, CDR1 is SEHNR and CDR2 FQNEAQ (reference sequence). This CDR3 has 15 residues. The CDR3 bases are TGTGCCAGCAGCCCTTGGCGGGAGGGCCGCGATGAGCAGTTCTTC. Its translation is CASSPWREGRDEQFF. The variable domain in full, completed from reference TRBV7-9 and TRBJ2-1, reads DTGVSQNPRHKITKRGQNVTFRCDPISEHNRLYWYRQTLGQGPEFLTYFQNEAQLEKSRLLSDRFSAERPKGSFSTLEIQRTEQGDSAMYLCASSPWREGRDEQFFGPGTRLTVL.

The rearrangement uses TRBV28 and TRBJ2-2; 7 bases are shared with TRBD2. There are 15 residues in the CDR3. CDR1 is MDHEN, CDR2 SYDVKM, per germline. Germline trimming cut 2 bases from V and 5 bases from J; bases unmatched to any gene: 5. Here the CDR3 DNA reads TGTGCCAGCAGTTTAGCGGGAGCGCGGACCGGGGAGCTGTTTTTT. Translated, it gives CASSLAGARTGELFF.

This clonotype was picked up a small number of times. The chain combines TRBV7-6 with TRBJ2-7; D uncertain. CDR1 and CDR2 (germline): SGHVS, FNYEAQ. This CDR3 contains 14 residues. V lost 5 bases and J lost 2, with 13 bases in between. The chain's CDR3 is CASSPGPNTYEQYF. In nucleotides, the CDR3 is TGTGCCAGCAGCCCTGGGCCGAATACCTACGAGCAGTACTTC.

The rearrangement joins TRBV15 to TRBJ2-5, with 10 bases that match TRBD1. Germline CDR1 and CDR2: LNHNV and YYDKDF (reference sequence). The V and J ends lost 1 base and 2 bases, in that order; junction bases with no gene match: 1. There are 15 residues in the CDR3. The CDR3 sequence is CATSRGGQGQETQYF. The CDR3 DNA sequence: TGTGCCACCAGCAGAGGGGGACAGGGGCAAGAGACCCAGTACTTC.

V gene TRBV7-2 combines with J gene TRBJ2-3; no reliable D call. V shed 1 base and J shed 8 bases, with 7 bases lying between them. Germline CDR1 is SGHTA and CDR2 is FQGNSA. This CDR3 contains 12 residues. The DNA for the CDR3 is TGTGCCAGCAGCTTAGATATCGGTACGCAGTATTTT. Translating it yields CASSLDIGTQYF.

This clonotype appeared a few times. The chain joins TRBV20-1 to TRBJ2-3; D is uncertain. The CDR3 contains 12 residues. V lost 6 bases and J lost 1, with 8 bases in between. Looked up from germline, CDR1 is DFQATT and CDR2 is SNEGSKA (reference sequence). The CDR3 coding sequence is TGCAGTGCCACGTACCGCACAGATACGCAGTATTTT. This codes for CSATYRTDTQYF.

The chain is built from TRBV20-1 and TRBJ1-5, with D perhaps matching TRBD1 (6 bases). Germline CDR1 DFQATT, CDR2 SNEGSKA (reference sequence). The CDR3 has 16 amino acids. With 4 bases removed from V and 8 bases from J, the gap between germline ends came to 24 bases. CDR3 nucleotides: TGCAGTGCTACCCCCGGGGGCACAACCGACGTGGAGCCCCAGCATTTT. Encoded protein: CSATPGGTTDVEPQHF.

This clonotype was counted a single time. This chain uses TRBV18 with TRBJ2-1, with 8 bases fitting TRBD2. The germline V gene has CDR1 KGHSH and CDR2 LQKENI. V shed 2 bases, J shed 4 bases, and the junction held 4 bases outside the gene matches. This CDR3 contains 15 residues. CDR3 bases: TGTGCCAGCTCACCAGTACTAGCGGAATACAATGAGCAGTTCTTC. It translates to CASSPVLAEYNEQFF.

This clonotype has just a few counts. The chain employs TRBV6-1 and TRBJ1-2, with 8 bases fitting TRBD1. Germline values: CDR1 MNHNS, CDR2 SASEGT. Trimming removed 6 bases from V and 5 bases from J; junction bases left unmatched: 20. The CDR3 consists of 18 residues. The CDR3 bases are TGTGCCAGCAGCAGAACCGGCGGACAGGGCTTCCCTGGTTATGGCTACACCTTC. As protein: CASSRTGGQGFPGYGYTF.

This chain joins TRBV20-1 and TRBJ2-2; D is uncertain. The CDR3 has 13 residues. Trimming left V 6 bases short and J 7 bases short, with 15 bases between. Germline V gene sequence: CDR1 DFQATT, CDR2 SNEGSKA (reference sequence). CDR3 sequence (DNA): TGCAGTGCCCCGCGCAGTGAGAACGGGGAGCTGTTTTTT. This codes for CSAPRSENGELFF.

The rearrangement uses TRBV7-9 and TRBJ2-2, with a weak D call TRBD2 (6 bases). The CDR3 length is 15 residues. V gave up 1 base and J gave up 5 bases, with 11 bases separating them. Per germline, CDR1 SEHNR and CDR2 FQNEAQ (reference sequence). The CDR3 sequence: CASSLGDSGTGELFF. The CDR3, as DNA: TGTGCCAGCAGCTTAGGGGACTCGGGGACCGGGGAGCTGTTTTTT.

The V gene is TRBV12-3 or TRBV12-4, the J gene TRBJ1-5; 7 bases line up with TRBD1. CDR3 size: 17 residues. The J segment lost 2 bases and the V segment lost 4 bases, leaving 11 bases of the junction unmatched. CDR3 DNA: TGTGCCAGCAGTTCGGAGACAGGGACGAACGGCAATCAGCCCCAGCATTTT. Its translation is CASSSETGTNGNQPQHF.

This clonotype was counted a few times. The chain carries TRBV2 and TRBJ2-7; the D is unclear. CDR1 is SNHLY, CDR2 FYNNEI, per germline. V dropped 7 bases and J dropped 3 bases, with 7 bases sitting between them. This CDR3 has 11 amino acids. CDR3 in DNA: TGTGCCAGCACAAGAAGCTACGAGCAGTACTTC. Protein sequence: CASTRSYEQYF.

The chain uses TRBV2 and TRBJ1-2; possible D gene TRBD1, 5 bases. The length of the CDR3 is 16 residues. Germline V CDR1 and CDR2: SNHLY, FYNNEI. Trimming removed 4 bases from V and 7 bases from J, with 22 bases in between. The CDR3 DNA reads as TGTGCCAGCAGTGGCCCCACCTTTCAGGGTTCGCGTGGCTACACCTTC. It translates to CASSGPTFQGSRGYTF.

J is TRBJ2-5 and V is TRBV20-1; tentatively, D is TRBD1 (6 bases). The CDR3 runs to 15 residues. Trimming cost V 1 base and J 5 bases, with 17 bases left between them. Germline V gives CDR1 DFQATT, CDR2 SNEGSKA (reference sequence). The CDR3 here is CSARVPGRGGETQYF. The CDR3 DNA sequence: TGCAGTGCTAGAGTTCCCGGCAGGGGTGGTGAGACCCAGTACTTC.

This clonotype occurred a few times. J is TRBJ1-1 and V is TRBV20-1, with 10 nucleotides matching TRBD1. This CDR3 spans 14 amino acids. CDR1 is DFQATT, CDR2 SNEGSKA, per germline (reference sequence). V gave up 6 bases and J gave up 4 bases; unmatched junction bases: 8. DNA for the CDR3: TGCAGTGCCGCGAGACAGGGGGCATTCACTGAAGCTTTCTTT. This gives the protein CSAARQGAFTEAFF.

Here the CDR3 DNA reads TGTGCCAGCAGTGAACCACTAATGGGAGAGACAAGGGATGGCTTTGGCTACACCTTC. It is translated as CASSEPLMGETRDGFGYTF. This chain links TRBV2 with TRBJ1-2, with no clear D. The CDR3 has 19 amino acids. V was shortened by 2 bases and J by 7 bases, with 29 bases between the two germline ends. Germline V gene data show CDR1 as SNHLY and CDR2 as FYNNEI.

The chain links TRBV19 to TRBJ1-1; 7 bases fit TRBD1. Germline trimming cut 7 bases from V and 4 bases from J; bases unmatched to any gene: 12. From germline, CDR1 is LNHDA and CDR2 SQIVND (reference sequence). The CDR3 contains 15 residues. The CDR3 protein is CASTNWRGLSTEAFF. The CDR3 region has the DNA TGTGCCAGTACTAACTGGAGGGGGCTAAGCACTGAAGCTTTCTTT.

CDR3 protein: CASSDLFGRASSYNEQFF. The CDR3 nucleotides are TGTGCCAGCAGTGACTTGTTCGGGAGGGCCAGCTCCTACAATGAGCAGTTCTTC. The chain recombines TRBV6-1 with TRBJ2-1, with 8 bases lining up with TRBD2. Germline lookup yields CDR1 MNHNS and CDR2 SASEGT. This CDR3 comprises 18 residues. The trim removed 3 bases at V and 0 bases at J, leaving 10 bases unmatched.

The chain has TRBV20-1 and TRBJ2-3, with 10 nucleotides matching TRBD2. The length of the CDR3 is 15 residues. Germline-derived CDR1 and CDR2 are DFQATT and SNEGSKA (reference sequence). V lost 3 bases and J lost 2; bases outside the gene matches: 5. The CDR3 loop is CSASGAGGNTDTQYF. The DNA for the CDR3 is TGCAGTGCTAGTGGAGCGGGAGGGAACACAGATACGCAGTATTTT.

V gene TRBV20-1 combines with J gene TRBJ2-3, with 10 nucleotides matching TRBD2. Per the germline V gene, CDR1 is DFQATT and CDR2 is SNEGSKA (reference sequence). This CDR3 has 14 residues. The V gene end was trimmed by 6 bases and the J gene end by 2 bases; junction bases not matched to a gene: 5. Written as DNA, the CDR3 is TGCAGTGCCCAGACTAGCGGGTACACAGATACGCAGTATTTT. Its protein is CSAQTSGYTDTQYF.

The sample holds a few counts of this clonotype. A read error may account for a junction end that differs from germline. The chain combines TRBV7-7 with TRBJ2-3; D is perhaps TRBD1 or TRBD2 (6 bases each). Germline V lookup: CDR1 SSHAT, CDR2 FNYEAQ (reference sequence). CDR3 length: 18 amino acids. For the CDR3, the DNA is TGTGCTAGCAGCCCGGATACTGGGGGGCTTTCTAGCACAGATACGCAGTATTTT. Translating it yields CASSPDTGGLSSTDTQYF. The entire variable domain, with the rest obtained from reference TRBV7-7 and TRBJ2-3, is as follows: GAGVSQSPRYKVTKRGQDVTLRCDPISSHATLYWYQQALGQGPEFLTYFNYEAQPDKSGLPSDRFSAERPEGSISTLTIQRTEQRDSAMYRCASSPDTGGLSSTDTQYFGPGTRLTVL.

This sequence joins TRBV9 and TRBJ2-1; 10 bases match TRBD2. Per germline, CDR1 SGDLS and CDR2 YYNGEE. This CDR3 has 14 residues. J lost 9 bases, V lost 4 bases, and 7 bases had no gene match. This chain's CDR3 is CASSLTSGISEQFF. In nucleotides, the CDR3 is TGTGCCAGCAGCTTAACTAGCGGGATTAGTGAGCAGTTCTTC.

The sample holds a few counts of this clonotype. The V gene is TRBV27, the J gene TRBJ2-3; 7 bases fit TRBD2. V was pared by 8 bases and J by 5 bases, with 10 bases of the junction left unmatched. Germline-derived CDR1 and CDR2 are MNHEY and SMNVEV (reference sequence). The CDR3 covers 14 residues. The DNA of the CDR3 is TGTGCCAGCGGGTGGACTAGAGGCCGAGATACGCAGTATTTT. It translates to CASGWTRGRDTQYF.

The genes are TRBV21-1 and TRBJ2-1; the table gives TRBD2 as D, unverified against the DNA. TRBV21-1 is a listed pseudogene. The CDR3 runs 15 residues. In DNA form, the CDR3 reads TGTGCCAGCAGCAAAGGGACTAGAAGGTACAATGAGCAGTTCTTC. Translated: CASSKGTRRYNEQFF.

This clonotype was detected only a few times. This chain uses TRBV2 with TRBJ2-2, with TRBD1 matching over 8 bases. V lost 5 bases, J lost 4 bases, and 3 bases stayed unmatched. The CDR3 has 14 residues. CDR1 and CDR2 (germline): SNHLY, FYNNEI. This chain's CDR3 is CASSTTGATGELFF. The CDR3 nucleotides read TGTGCCAGCAGTACGACAGGGGCCACCGGGGAGCTGTTTTTT.